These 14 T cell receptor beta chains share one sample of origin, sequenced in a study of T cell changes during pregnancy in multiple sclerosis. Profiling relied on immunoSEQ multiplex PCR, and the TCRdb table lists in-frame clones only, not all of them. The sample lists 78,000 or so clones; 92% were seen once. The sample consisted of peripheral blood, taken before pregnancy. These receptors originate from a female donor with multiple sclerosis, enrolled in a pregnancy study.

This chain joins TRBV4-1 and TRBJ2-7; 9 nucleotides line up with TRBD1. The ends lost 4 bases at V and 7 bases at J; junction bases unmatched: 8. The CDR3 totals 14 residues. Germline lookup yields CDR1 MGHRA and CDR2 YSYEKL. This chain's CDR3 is CASSPQGQGGEQYF. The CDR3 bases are TGCGCCAGCAGCCCCCAGGGACAGGGAGGGGAGCAGTACTTC.

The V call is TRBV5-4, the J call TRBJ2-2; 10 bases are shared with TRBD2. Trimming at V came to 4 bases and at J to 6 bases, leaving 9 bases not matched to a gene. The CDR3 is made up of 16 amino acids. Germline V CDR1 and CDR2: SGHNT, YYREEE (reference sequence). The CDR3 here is CASSTRTSGMPGELFF. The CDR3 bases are TGTGCCAGCAGCACGCGGACTAGCGGAATGCCCGGGGAGCTGTTTTTT.

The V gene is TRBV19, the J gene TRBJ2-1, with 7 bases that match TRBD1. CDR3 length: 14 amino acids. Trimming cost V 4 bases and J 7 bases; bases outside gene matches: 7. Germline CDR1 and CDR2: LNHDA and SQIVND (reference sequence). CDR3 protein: CASSTRDSRNEQFF. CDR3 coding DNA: TGTGCCAGTAGTACTCGGGACAGTCGGAATGAGCAGTTCTTC.

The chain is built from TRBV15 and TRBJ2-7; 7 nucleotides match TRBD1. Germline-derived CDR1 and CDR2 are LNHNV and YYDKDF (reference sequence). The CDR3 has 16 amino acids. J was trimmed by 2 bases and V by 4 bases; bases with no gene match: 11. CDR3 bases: TGTGCCACCAGCAAAGAGGCGACAGGGAATACCTACGAGCAGTACTTC. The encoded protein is CATSKEATGNTYEQYF.

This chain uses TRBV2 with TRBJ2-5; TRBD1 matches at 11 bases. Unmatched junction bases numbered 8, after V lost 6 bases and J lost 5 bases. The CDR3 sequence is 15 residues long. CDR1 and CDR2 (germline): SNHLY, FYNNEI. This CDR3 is CASRGWTGGSETQYF. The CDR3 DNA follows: TGTGCCAGCAGAGGTTGGACAGGGGGCAGTGAGACCCAGTACTTC. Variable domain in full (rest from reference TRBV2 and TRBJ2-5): EPEVTQTPSHQVTQMGQEVILRCVPISNHLYFYWYRQILGQKVEFLVSFYNNEISEKSEIFDDQFSVERPDGSNFTLKIRSTKLEDSAMYFCASRGWTGGSETQYFGPGTRLLVL.

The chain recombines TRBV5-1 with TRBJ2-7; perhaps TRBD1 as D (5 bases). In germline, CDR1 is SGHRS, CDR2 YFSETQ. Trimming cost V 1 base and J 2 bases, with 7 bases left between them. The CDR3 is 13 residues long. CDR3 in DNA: TGCGCCAGCAGCTTGAGACAGACCTACGAGCAGTACTTC. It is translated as CASSLRQTYEQYF.

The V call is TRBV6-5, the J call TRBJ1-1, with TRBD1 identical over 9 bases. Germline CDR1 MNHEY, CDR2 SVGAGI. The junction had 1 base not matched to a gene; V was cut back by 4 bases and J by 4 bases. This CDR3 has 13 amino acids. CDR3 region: CASSWDRATEAFF. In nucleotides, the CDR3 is TGTGCCAGCAGTTGGGACAGGGCCACTGAAGCTTTCTTT.

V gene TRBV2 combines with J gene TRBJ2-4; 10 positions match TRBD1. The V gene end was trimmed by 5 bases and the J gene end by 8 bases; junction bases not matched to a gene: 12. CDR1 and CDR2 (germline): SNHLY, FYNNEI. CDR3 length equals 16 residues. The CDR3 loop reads CASSLNPGTGEHIQYF. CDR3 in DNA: TGTGCCAGCAGTCTAAACCCCGGGACAGGGGAGCACATTCAGTACTTC. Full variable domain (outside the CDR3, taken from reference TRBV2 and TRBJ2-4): EPEVTQTPSHQVTQMGQEVILRCVPISNHLYFYWYRQILGQKVEFLVSFYNNEISEKSEIFDDQFSVERPDGSNFTLKIRSTKLEDSAMYFCASSLNPGTGEHIQYFGAGTRLSVL.

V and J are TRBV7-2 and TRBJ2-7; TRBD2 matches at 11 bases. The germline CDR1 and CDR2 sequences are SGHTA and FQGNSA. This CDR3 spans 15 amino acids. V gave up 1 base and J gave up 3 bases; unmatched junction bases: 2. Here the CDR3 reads CASSLDSGRGYEQYF. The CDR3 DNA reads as TGTGCCAGCAGCTTAGATAGCGGGAGGGGCTACGAGCAGTACTTC.

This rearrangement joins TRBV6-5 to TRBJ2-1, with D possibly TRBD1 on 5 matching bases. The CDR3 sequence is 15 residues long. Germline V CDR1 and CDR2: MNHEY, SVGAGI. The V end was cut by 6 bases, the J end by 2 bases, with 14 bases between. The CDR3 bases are TGTGCCAGCAGAAGAGACAGCCCGCCCTACAATGAGCAGTTCTTC. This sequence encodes CASRRDSPPYNEQFF.

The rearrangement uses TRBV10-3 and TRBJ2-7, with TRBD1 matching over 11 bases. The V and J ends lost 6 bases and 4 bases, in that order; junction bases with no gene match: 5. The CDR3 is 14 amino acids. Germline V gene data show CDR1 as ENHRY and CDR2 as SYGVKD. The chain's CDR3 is CAISLDRGPYEQYF. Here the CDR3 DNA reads TGTGCCATCAGCTTGGACAGGGGGCCGTACGAGCAGTACTTC.

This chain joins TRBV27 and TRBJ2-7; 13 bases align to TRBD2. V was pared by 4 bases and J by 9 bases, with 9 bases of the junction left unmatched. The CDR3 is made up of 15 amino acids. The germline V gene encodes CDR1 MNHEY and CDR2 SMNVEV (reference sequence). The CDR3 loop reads CASSSTERLAGGQYF. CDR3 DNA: TGTGCCAGCAGTTCAACGGAGCGACTAGCGGGAGGGCAGTACTTC.

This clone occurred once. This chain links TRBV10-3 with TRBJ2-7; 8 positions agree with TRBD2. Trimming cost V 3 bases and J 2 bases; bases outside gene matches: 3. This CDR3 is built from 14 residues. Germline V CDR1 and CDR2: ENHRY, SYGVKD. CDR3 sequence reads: CAISDGRAAYEQYF. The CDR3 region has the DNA TGTGCCATCAGTGACGGGAGGGCCGCCTACGAGCAGTACTTC.

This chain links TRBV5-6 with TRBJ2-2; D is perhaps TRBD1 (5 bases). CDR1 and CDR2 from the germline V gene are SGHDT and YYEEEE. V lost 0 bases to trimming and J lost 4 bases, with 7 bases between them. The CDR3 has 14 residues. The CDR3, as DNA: TGTGCCAGCAGCTTGGACAGGACCACCGGGGAGCTGTTTTTT. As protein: CASSLDRTTGELFF.